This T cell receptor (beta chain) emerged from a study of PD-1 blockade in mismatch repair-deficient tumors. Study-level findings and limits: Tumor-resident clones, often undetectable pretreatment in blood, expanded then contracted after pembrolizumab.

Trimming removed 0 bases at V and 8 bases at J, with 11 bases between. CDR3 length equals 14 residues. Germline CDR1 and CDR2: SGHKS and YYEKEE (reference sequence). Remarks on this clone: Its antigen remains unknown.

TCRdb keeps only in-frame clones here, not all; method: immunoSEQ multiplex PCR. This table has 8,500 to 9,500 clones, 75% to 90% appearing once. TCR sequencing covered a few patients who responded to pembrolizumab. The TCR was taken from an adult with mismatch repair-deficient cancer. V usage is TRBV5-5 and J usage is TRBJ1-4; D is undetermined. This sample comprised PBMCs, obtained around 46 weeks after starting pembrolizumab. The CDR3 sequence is CASSLGNRQEKLFF. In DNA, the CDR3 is TGTGCCAGCAGCTTGGGGAATAGACAAGAAAAACTGTTTTTT.